The sequence of this T cell receptor (beta chain) was determined in a study of vaccination and CD4 T cells after COVID-19. Study information: Every participant was given two doses of BNT162b2 or mRNA-1273 vaccine. It was a median 101 days after diagnosis, with a range of 35 to 161, that post-COVID samples were drawn. Taking of post-vaccine samples occurred a median approximately 70 days after dose two (range 14 to 241). Either a CEFX pool, an HIV-1 Nef pool, or no peptide was added to control cultures.

Cultured CD4+ T cell DNA was sequenced using the Oncomine TCR Beta short-read assay. TCRdb called the PCR reads again in MiXCR, with one record for every CDR3 protein. The sample consists of about 13,000 distinct CDR3 sequences, around 50% of them appearing once. The treatment: approximately 9-day PBMC culture with coronavirus spike peptide pools or control peptides (ViraFEST assay). This clonotype occurred once. Its antigen is undetermined. V lost 2 bases and J lost 4, with 8 bases in between. Looked up from germline, CDR1 is DFQATT and CDR2 is SNEGSKA (reference sequence). The length of the CDR3 is 12 residues.

This chain links TRBV20-1 with TRBJ2-5, with D uncertain. Material: CD4+ T cells from blood, cultured in vitro. The clonotype was recovered from a human donor who had recovered from COVID-19. The DNA for the CDR3 is TGCAGTGCTAGACAGGTCGGAGAGACCCAGTACTTC. This encodes CSARQVGETQYF.